This T cell receptor (beta chain) was observed in a study of blood T cell repertoires in COVID-19. The CDR3 spans 15 residues. Germline V gene sequence: CDR1 SGHNT, CDR2 YENEEA. The J segment lost 8 bases and the V segment lost 1 base, leaving 7 bases of the junction unmatched. Some clones are missing from TCRdb's copy, which holds only in-frame ones; the method was immunoSEQ multiplex PCR. Among about 480,000 clones, around 89% were seen once, and the ten largest hold 1.8%. The specimen sequenced was PBMCs or T cells enriched from blood (not recorded which). This clonotype was obtained from a woman in her thirties or forties who had recovered from COVID-19. The chain uses TRBV11-3 and TRBJ2-1, with 8 bases identical to TRBD2. CDR3 in amino acids: CASSLAGGRGDEQFF. The CDR3 nucleotides are TGTGCCAGCAGCTTAGCGGGAGGGCGTGGGGATGAGCAGTTCTTC. The variable domain in full, with the rest retrieved from reference TRBV11-3 and TRBJ2-1, is EAGVVQSPRYKIIEKKQPVAFWCNPISGHNTLYWYLQNLGQGPELLIRYENEEAVDDSQLPKDRFSAERLKGVDSTLKIQPAELGDSAVYLCASSLAGGRGDEQFFGPGTRLTVL.